The present T cell receptor (beta chain) was sequenced within a study of cytotoxic CD8 clonotypes in ibrutinib-treated CLL. The study, taken as a whole, reports: Pretreatment clonality was elevated relative to age-matched healthy donors and paralleled circulating CD8+ T-cell counts.

Concerning this clone: Its antigen remains unknown.

The repertoire was sequenced with immunoSEQ multiplex PCR; TCRdb's copy has only in-frame clones and lacks some. The table has more than 300,000 clones, approximately 80% seen once. The germline V gene has CDR1 SQVTM and CDR2 ANQGSEA. CDR3 length: 13 residues. J lost 5 bases, V lost 5 bases, and 4 bases had no gene match. The rearrangement links TRBV29-1 to TRBJ2-7; 12 bases match TRBD2. The sequence derives from a human donor with chronic lymphocytic leukemia. The specimen was PBMCs, collected before ibrutinib treatment. This chain's CDR3 is CSVRTSGANEQYF. CDR3 DNA: TGCAGCGTTCGGACTAGCGGGGCAAACGAGCAGTACTTC.